This T cell receptor beta chain was sequenced in a study of naive and memory T cell subsets. Study results and limitations: Naive repertoires, especially CD8, held a few larger clonotypes, possibly memory cells re-expressing CD45RA. The power law exponent of TCR abundance differed between naive and memory cells. A clonotype means one alpha or beta sequence, not an alpha/beta pair.

This clonotype was found a few times. The antigen is not known. CDR1 MNHEY and CDR2 SVGAGI come from the germline V gene. The ends lost 6 bases at V and 2 bases at J; junction bases unmatched: 6. This CDR3 contains 15 residues. CD4+ T cell IFNgamma after overnight CMV lysate exposure gave donor CMV status. Four subsets defined by CD45RA and CD27 were sorted after CD3, CD4, CD8 and live/dead staining. Two oligonucleotides, mixed equimolar, formed the beta constant-region primer covering TRBC1 and TRBC2. The ligated cDNA underwent four PCR rounds using SP2 and nested alpha and beta constant-region primers. Via MiXCR, TCRdb re-called the UMI-ligation and nested PCR reads, giving one row per CDR3 protein. Of about 90,000 distinct CDR3 sequences listed, 10% to 12% are singletons.

This chain connects TRBV6-5 to TRBJ2-1; 8 bases map to TRBD1. This TCR derives from a human donor in good health. Sequencing was performed on naive CD4+ T cells from blood. CDR3 amino acids: CASSHDRGPYNEQFF. The CDR3 DNA is TGTGCCAGCAGCCACGACAGGGGACCCTACAATGAGCAGTTCTTC.